This TCR beta chain was identified in a study of blood T cell repertoires in COVID-19. Study context: Researchers got acute and convalescent COVID-19 samples from the United States, Italy and Spain. The analysed material was cDNA or gDNA that came from T cells, B-cell-depleted T cells, or PBMCs.

As processed by the authors: Amplification of reference gene primers provided the estimated nucleated cell counts. Produced via immunoSEQ multiplex PCR; TCRdb's table is partial and in-frame only. That table gives V, J and clone size, and the DNA gave D and trimming. The sample contains around 99,000 clones, 80% to 85% of which appear only once. Germline V CDR1 and CDR2: SGHVS, FNYEAQ. Trimming at V came to 0 bases and at J to 6 bases, leaving 6 bases not matched to a gene. The CDR3 runs to 17 residues. Material for sequencing was peripheral blood. The receptor was isolated from a human donor in a cohort sampled during active COVID-19. The chain combines TRBV7-6 with TRBJ2-7, with 15 bases fitting TRBD2. The CDR3 loop reads CASSLAPGLAGGSEQYF. CDR3 DNA sequence: TGTGCCAGCAGCTTAGCCCCCGGACTAGCGGGAGGGTCCGAGCAGTACTTC.